Listed below are T cell receptor beta chains from one sample, sequenced in a study of T cell responses to AZD1222 COVID-19 vaccine. The data were produced by immunoSEQ multiplex PCR, yet TCRdb's version contains in-frame clones alone and is incomplete. This sample has some 170,000 clones, with around 89% found just once. Specimen: peripheral blood, collected 28 days after the second dose of the MenACWY control vaccine. Receptors originate from an adult who received the MenACWY meningococcal vaccine as a control. CDR3s include the opening cysteine and the closing phenylalanine or tryptophan. The size entry is marked missing in some rows and otherwise reads once, few, many or a size class.

TRBV18	TRBJ1-4	once	CASSPSLSPNEKLFF
TRBV5-3	TRBJ2-3	NA	CARSWRVRTGCADTQYF
TRBV2	TRBJ2-5	NA	CASRDITGAGETQYF
TRBV7-2	TRBJ1-2	NA	CASSLVAGGELSDGYTF
TRBV4-2	TRBJ2-7	once	CASSQGQMAYEQYF
TRBV27	TRBJ2-7	once	CASSSRQGAGLEQYF
TRBV6-5	TRBJ1-2	NA	CASSYSVQGAGYGYTF
TRBV28	TRBJ2-5	NA	CASSAGLGAQETQYF
TRBV29-1	TRBJ1-2	few	CSVEKGTGGVGSGYTF
TRBV20-1	TRBJ1-2	NA	CSAGIRGGYTF
TRBV11-2	TRBJ2-7	NA	CASSLDRGDEQYF
TRBV28	TRBJ2-7	NA	CSTGWEQYF
TRBV5-1	TRBJ1-4	NA	CASSFAPGQGDEKLFF
TRBV28	TRBJ1-6	NA	CASSSLMSPLHF
TRBV29-1	TRBJ2-4	NA	CSVAVAKNIQYF
TRBV6-6	TRBJ2-1	few	CASSPRTSGNEQFF
TRBV30	TRBJ1-6	NA	CAWSPGGTDNSPLHF
TRBV18	TRBJ2-5	NA	CASSPPGVEETQYF
TRBV30	TRBJ1-5	once	CAWSVPGTPQHF
TRBV16	TRBJ1-2	NA	CASSPEEGRGDSYGYTF
TRBV11-3	TRBJ2-7	NA	CASSLGPGQEYEQYF
TRBV7-3	TRBJ2-3	NA	CASSPGAVSDTQYF
TRBV7-2	TRBJ2-4	NA	CASSLGQGVNIQYF
TRBV6-2/TRBV6-3	TRBJ2-7	NA	CASSQQSSGGYEQYF
TRBV7-2	TRBJ1-5	NA	CASSLAPDQPQHF
TRBV2	TRBJ2-1	NA	CASRIAGPVGNEQFF
TRBV4-1	TRBJ1-1	NA	CASTRGTGGVTEAFF
TRBV7-3	TRBJ2-2	NA	CASSPPLGENTGELFF
TRBV12-3/TRBV12-4	TRBJ2-7	NA	CASLREPYEQYF
TRBV2	TRBJ1-3	NA	CASSEGNTIYF
TRBV28	TRBJ1-1	NA	CASSFPRSYEAFF
TRBV18	TRBJ1-1	NA	CASAAGGVANTEAFF
TRBV7-9	TRBJ1-3	once	CASSSRVSGNTIYF
TRBV5-1	TRBJ2-7	NA	CASSDNRGASYEQYF
TRBV19	TRBJ2-1	NA	CASPRLRESDNEQFF
TRBV7-9	TRBJ1-5	NA	CASSLNGRRPQHF
TRBV11-1	TRBJ2-7	NA	CASSLKWQLYEQYF